What follows are 20 T cell receptor beta chains derived from one specimen sequenced in a study of human T cells and chemical hapten exposure. Time point specified: pre-sensitization, week 0. Treatment specified: therapeutic diphenylcyclopropenone sensitization with weekly scalp DPC. Using its own MiXCR run on the RACE reads, TCRdb lists one record per CDR3 protein. Altogether 35,000 to 45,000 distinct CDR3 sequences are present, roughly 12% being singletons, with the ten largest covering under 7.5%. The sample in question was whole blood, obtained in connection with sensitization to the hapten diphenylcyclopropenone (DPC). The origin of the receptors is a woman aged 30 to 39 with alopecia areata. Some clones in this sample may be carry-over from other donors' samples.

The V gene is TRBV19, the J gene TRBJ2-1; a weak D match, TRBD2 (6 bases). V lost 4 bases and J 6 bases, leaving 25 bases between the germline ends. The CDR3 extends over 18 amino acids. Germline V gene data show CDR1 as LNHDA and CDR2 as SQIVND (reference sequence). CDR3: CASSTQPGRFYGGNEQFF. The CDR3 DNA follows: TGTGCCAGTAGTACTCAACCGGGCCGCTTCTACGGGGGCAATGAGCAGTTCTTC.

The DNA of the CDR3 is TGTGCCAGCAGTACGGACTTCGGCCCAGATACGCAGTATTTT. Its protein product is CASSTDFGPDTQYF. The chain has TRBV6-2 or TRBV6-3 and TRBJ2-3; D may be TRBD2 (5 bases). The V end lost 5 bases, the J end lost 4 bases, and 13 bases lay between the germline ends. CDR3 length equals 14 residues. Germline loops: CDR1 MNHEY, CDR2 SVGEGT.

A few counts support this clonotype. This chain connects TRBV28 to TRBJ1-2, with a weak D call TRBD1 (6 bases). Germline-derived CDR1 and CDR2 are MDHEN and SYDVKM. This CDR3 is 12 amino acids long. The V end was cut by 6 bases, the J end by 4 bases, with 9 bases between. The CDR3 DNA reads as TGTGCCAGCAGGGACAGCCTCTATGGCTACACCTTC. Amino acids: CASRDSLYGYTF.

This clonotype has a count of ten or more. This chain uses TRBV29-1 with TRBJ1-2; TRBD1 matches 9 bases. The CDR3 contains 12 residues. J was trimmed by 4 bases and V by 7 bases; bases with no gene match: 4. CDR1 and CDR2 from the germline V gene are SQVTM and ANQGSEA. CDR3 sequence (DNA): TGCAGCGCGGGACAGGGCCTCTATGGCTACACCTTC. This encodes CSAGQGLYGYTF.

The sample holds a few counts of this clonotype. The genes are TRBV4-1 and TRBJ1-1; no clear D gene. The V and J ends lost 1 base and 4 bases respectively, with 10 bases between them. This CDR3 has 14 residues. The germline gives CDR1 MGHRA, CDR2 YSYEKL. The CDR3 region is CASSQGPEGTEAFF. The DNA for the CDR3 is TGCGCCAGCAGCCAAGGACCGGAGGGCACTGAAGCTTTCTTT.

The chain uses TRBV6-2 or TRBV6-3 and TRBJ2-1, with 8 bases identical to TRBD1. Germline assignment: CDR1 MNHEY and CDR2 SVGEGT. The CDR3 covers 13 residues. J was trimmed by 7 bases and V by 10 bases; bases with no gene match: 9. CDR3 nucleotide sequence: TGTGCCACCGAGGGGGACAGGTCAAATGAGCAGTTCTTC. Translation gives CATEGDRSNEQFF.

The rearrangement uses TRBV28 and TRBJ2-7, with D possibly TRBD1 on 5 matching bases. The CDR3 consists of 13 residues. V was trimmed by 0 bases and J by 6 bases, leaving 9 bases between them. The germline V gene encodes CDR1 MDHEN and CDR2 SYDVKM. The CDR3 bases are TGTGCCAGCAGTTTATGGGACACACCCGAGCAGTACTTC. Translated: CASSLWDTPEQYF.

This clonotype was seen a few times. V gene TRBV12-3 or TRBV12-4 combines with J gene TRBJ1-4; TRBD1 might be the D (5 bases). V lost 3 bases, J lost 4 bases, and 15 bases lay in between. The CDR3 is 16 amino acids. The CDR3 DNA sequence: TGTGCCAGCAGTTTGGGTTGGGGACGGTATAATGAAAAACTGTTTTTT. It specifies CASSLGWGRYNEKLFF.

The chain joins TRBV9 to TRBJ2-7; D unclear. CDR1 is SGDLS, CDR2 YYNGEE, per germline. Trimming cost V 0 bases and J 2 bases, with 9 bases left between them. The CDR3 is 14 residues long. CDR3: CASSVVGSTYEQYF. DNA of the CDR3: TGTGCCAGCAGCGTAGTAGGATCCACCTACGAGCAGTACTTC.

The chain combines TRBV6-2 or TRBV6-3 with TRBJ2-7; tentative D call: TRBD2 (5 bases). Germline V gene lookup returns CDR1 MNHEY and CDR2 SVGEGT. V was shortened by 6 bases and J by 0 bases, with 12 bases between the two germline ends. The length of the CDR3 is 14 residues. In nucleotides, the CDR3 is TGTGCCAGCAGACCCCTAGGGAGCTCCTACGAGCAGTACTTC. It specifies CASRPLGSSYEQYF.

The chain recombines TRBV28 with TRBJ1-2; D call uncertain. With 7 bases removed from V and 5 bases from J, the gap between germline ends came to 20 bases. Germline CDR1 is MDHEN and CDR2 is SYDVKM. CDR3 length: 15 residues. CDR3 in amino acids: CASNPFDGSSYGYTF. CDR3 coding DNA: TGTGCCAGCAACCCCTTCGACGGATCCTCTTATGGCTACACCTTC.

The chain is built from TRBV18 and TRBJ2-7; maybe TRBD1 (5 bases). Germline CDR1 reads KGHSH; CDR2 reads LQKENI. The CDR3 spans 14 residues. V gave up 1 base and J gave up 2 bases, with 9 bases separating them. The CDR3 DNA reads TGTGCCAGCTCACCACGTCAGGGTCCCTACGAGCAGTACTTC. Translated, it gives CASSPRQGPYEQYF.

This clonotype was picked up many times. The rearrangement links TRBV10-3 to TRBJ2-7, with D possibly matching TRBD1 (6 bases). The CDR3 runs 12 residues. The germline V gene encodes CDR1 ENHRY and CDR2 SYGVKD. V shed 6 bases and J shed 3 bases, with 9 bases lying between them. DNA for the CDR3: TGTGCCATCAGCGTGGACAGCTACGAGCAGTACTTC. Residues: CAISVDSYEQYF.

In its sample, this clonotype was seen many times. The CDR3 bases are TGTGCCAGCAGCCAACTAGCTCTTTACCCAGATACGCAGTATTTT. It translates to CASSQLALYPDTQYF. The chain is built from TRBV5-6 and TRBJ2-3; maybe TRBD2 (6 bases). CDR1 SGHDT and CDR2 YYEEEE come from the germline V gene. This CDR3 contains 15 residues. Trimming cost V 4 bases and J 4 bases, with 16 bases left between them.

The chain employs TRBV5-6 and TRBJ2-3; D is uncertain. V was cut by 5 bases and J by 4 bases, with 5 bases left in between. Germline V gene lookup returns CDR1 SGHDT and CDR2 YYEEEE. The CDR3 covers 11 residues. CDR3 in amino acids: CASSRSDTQYF. CDR3 DNA: TGTGCCAGCAGTCGGTCAGATACGCAGTATTTT.

The sample holds a few counts of this clonotype. The chain carries TRBV20-1 and TRBJ2-1; tentative D call: TRBD2 (6 bases). The CDR3 sequence is 16 residues long. CDR1 DFQATT and CDR2 SNEGSKA come from the germline V gene (reference sequence). The V gene lost 6 bases and the J gene lost 0 bases, with 18 bases spanning the gap. CDR3 coding DNA: TGCAGTGCCAGGGACCTCCTCGGGAGCTCCTACAATGAGCAGTTCTTC. This codes for CSARDLLGSSYNEQFF.

Many counts were recorded for this clonotype. The chain carries TRBV6-5 and TRBJ2-5; 9 bases are shared with TRBD2. CDR3 size: 14 residues. Per germline, CDR1 MNHEY and CDR2 SVGAGI. V was pared by 6 bases and J by 5 bases, with 7 bases of the junction left unmatched. The CDR3 nucleotides read TGTGCCAGCAGATTTAGCGGGAGCTGGGAGACCCAGTACTTC. The encoded protein is CASRFSGSWETQYF.

This clonotype was detected only a few times. This chain connects TRBV12-3 or TRBV12-4 to TRBJ2-1, with 8 nucleotides matching TRBD1. Trimming cost V 6 bases and J 2 bases; bases outside gene matches: 6. This CDR3 contains 15 residues. CDR3 protein: CASSPGQGPYNEQFF. The CDR3 coding sequence is TGTGCCAGCAGCCCTGGACAGGGACCCTACAATGAGCAGTTCTTC.

The CDR3: CASSFGDNFYEQYF. The CDR3 DNA sequence: TGTGCCAGCAGTTTCGGGGACAACTTCTACGAGCAGTACTTC. J is TRBJ2-7 and V is TRBV12-3 or TRBV12-4; D possibly corresponds to TRBD1 (6 bases). V shed 3 bases and J shed 3 bases, with 12 bases lying between them. The CDR3 has 14 amino acids.

This clonotype was seen only a few times. This chain connects TRBV7-2 to TRBJ2-3; 7 nucleotides agree with TRBD2. J lost 4 bases, V lost 7 bases, and 20 bases had no gene match. The length of the CDR3 is 18 residues. The germline CDR1 and CDR2 sequences are SGHTA and FQGNSA. The CDR3 nucleotides read TGTGCCAGCATCACCGCGGCGGGAGACGGTTTCCTACCAGATACGCAGTATTTT. This codes for CASITAAGDGFLPDTQYF.